The sequence of this TCR beta chain was determined in a study of T cell clonality in common variable immunodeficiency. Findings and caveats of the study: Fewer deletions and N-nucleotide insertions were reportedly seen in common variable immunodeficiency TCR beta sequences. Fewer TCRbeta clones were shared among CVID subjects than controls. Patient heterogeneity in the CVID cohort limited correlations between repertoire features and clinical complications.

Heparinized whole blood, about 4.5 to 9 ml, came from each donor. The CDR3 consists of 14 residues. Germline values: CDR1 SGHTA, CDR2 FQGNSA. Losses at the gene ends were 5 bases for V and 10 bases for J; bases not matched to a gene: 10. Clones were sequenced by immunoSEQ multiplex PCR, and TCRdb holds only the in-frame ones, with some missing. Listed for the sample are approximately 44,000 clones, none seen a single time. This clone was counted ten times or more. No antigen is known for it. The read comes to an end 3 residues before the CDR3 does, leaving the germline J gene to fill in the end. Sequencing input: peripheral blood mononuclear cells. V gene TRBV7-2 combines with J gene TRBJ1-4; 7 bases are a match to TRBD1. The TCR originated in a person between 18 and 75 years old in good health. The CDR3 loop is CASSAGQVSGKLFF. Incomplete CDR3 DNA: TGTGCCAGCAGCGCCGGACAGGTCTCCGGAAAA.